The 30 T cell receptor beta chains below all came from one sample that was sequenced in a study of T cells in Graves' hyperthyroidism and ophthalmopathy. Template material for amplifying TCR beta CDR3 regions consisted of RNA transcripts. The HTBI primer set was used in a first-round RT-PCR of the TCR CDR3. MiXCR, run by TCRdb on the multiplex PCR reads, gives a single entry per CDR3 protein. The sample records just over 550,000 distinct CDR3 sequences, more than 45% being singletons. The specimen was peripheral blood or thyroid tissue (not recorded which). Receptors were obtained from a woman younger than 30 with Graves' hyperthyroidism.

This clonotype was observed a few times. The chain employs TRBV7-2 and TRBJ1-4, with D possibly being TRBD1 (6 bases). The CDR3 spans 13 residues. V shed 6 bases and J shed 6 bases, with 11 bases lying between them. Germline CDR1 and CDR2: SGHTA and FQGNSA. CDR3 coding DNA: TGTGCCAGCAGTTCCCGGACAGATGAAAAACTGTTTTTT. Amino acids: CASSSRTDEKLFF.

This clonotype was counted only a few times. V gene TRBV7-9 combines with J gene TRBJ1-1; no firm D call. The V end lost 5 bases, the J end lost 0 bases, and 13 bases lay between the germline ends. Germline assignment: CDR1 SEHNR and CDR2 FQNEAQ (reference sequence). The CDR3 totals 15 residues. The CDR3 region has the DNA TGTGCCAGCAGCCGCGGGTGGCGGATGAACACTGAAGCTTTCTTT. Its translation: CASSRGWRMNTEAFF. The variable domain in full, with the rest retrieved from reference TRBV7-9 and TRBJ1-1, is DTGVSQNPRHKITKRGQNVTFRCDPISEHNRLYWYRQTLGQGPEFLTYFQNEAQLEKSRLLSDRFSAERPKGSFSTLEIQRTEQGDSAMYLCASSRGWRMNTEAFFGQGTRLTVV.

In its sample, this clonotype was seen once. One junction end disagrees with the germline gene, perhaps due to a read error. The chain carries TRBV2 and TRBJ2-7; tentative D call: TRBD1 (5 bases). There are 16 residues in the CDR3. Per the germline V gene, CDR1 is SNHLY and CDR2 is FYNNEI. The CDR3 DNA is TGCGCCAGCAGCCAATACCTCTCACAGGACTCCTACGAGCAGTACTTC. It codes for CASSQYLSQDSYEQYF.

V usage is TRBV2 and J usage is TRBJ2-2; D uncertain. The CDR3 has 13 residues. Germline lookup yields CDR1 SNHLY and CDR2 FYNNEI. V lost 4 bases and J 5 bases, leaving 8 bases between the germline ends. CDR3 sequence: CASSVWVTGELFF. The CDR3 coding sequence is TGTGCCAGCAGTGTTTGGGTAACCGGGGAGCTGTTTTTT.

This clonotype has at least ten counts. The V and J genes are TRBV7-9 and TRBJ2-7; D remains unclear. The CDR3 extends over 12 amino acids. The germline gives CDR1 SEHNR, CDR2 FQNEAQ (reference sequence). V dropped 1 base and J dropped 2 bases, with 3 bases sitting between them. The DNA for the CDR3 is TGTGCCAGCAGCTTAGATGCCTACGAGCAGTACTTC. Protein: CASSLDAYEQYF.

This clonotype came up once. The chain recombines TRBV7-3 with TRBJ1-1, with D maybe TRBD1 (5 bases). Trimming took 10 bases from V and 5 from J, leaving 17 bases between them. Germline-derived CDR1 and CDR2 are SGHTA and FQGTGA. This CDR3 is built from 13 residues. For the CDR3, the DNA is TGTGCCATCCCAGGGTTAGAATGGACTGAAGCTTTCTTT. This sequence encodes CAIPGLEWTEAFF.

V gene TRBV7-9 combines with J gene TRBJ1-2; D remains ambiguous. CDR3 length: 14 amino acids. V gave up 5 bases and J gave up 0 bases, with 10 bases separating them. Germline CDR1 reads SEHNR; CDR2 reads FQNEAQ (reference sequence). The CDR3 DNA follows: TGTGCCAGCAGCCGCGGGGAAGCTAACTATGGCTACACCTTC. Protein product: CASSRGEANYGYTF.

This clonotype was seen only once. This sequence joins TRBV7-2 and TRBJ2-3, with 11 bases aligning to TRBD2. From germline, CDR1 is SGHTA and CDR2 FQGNSA. V gave up 3 bases and J gave up 4 bases; unmatched junction bases: 3. The CDR3 runs 15 residues. The DNA for the CDR3 is TGTGCCAGCAGCTTTAGCGGGGGGGATCCAGATACGCAGTATTTT. Amino acid sequence: CASSFSGGDPDTQYF.

This clonotype occurred a few times. The chain combines TRBV5-1 with TRBJ1-1, with D possibly TRBD1 on 5 matching bases. The CDR3 is 15 amino acids. Germline CDR1 is SGHRS and CDR2 is YFSETQ. With 3 bases removed from V and 3 bases from J, the gap between germline ends came to 15 bases. The CDR3 loop is CASSSGESTYTEAFF. DNA of the CDR3: TGCGCCAGCAGCTCGGGGGAGAGCACCTACACTGAAGCTTTCTTT.

The rearrangement links TRBV7-2 to TRBJ1-6, with 7 bases aligning to TRBD1. CDR3 length: 14 residues. J gave up 6 bases and V 8 bases, and 7 bases lay outside the gene matches. Germline values: CDR1 SGHTA, CDR2 FQGNSA. As DNA, the CDR3 is TGTGCCAGCGGAAACAGGGGCGGTAATTCACCCCTCCACTTT. Translation gives CASGNRGGNSPLHF.

Notes on this clonotype: This may come from a read error, since a much larger clone is one base off. The chain employs TRBV7-9 and TRBJ2-7; D remains unclear. This CDR3 region has 13 residues. Germline V gene data show CDR1 as SEHNR and CDR2 as FQNEAQ (reference sequence). V lost 5 bases and J lost 7, with 15 bases in between. CDR3 protein: CASSQGPTLEQYF. In DNA form, the CDR3 reads TGTGCCAGCAGCCAAGGACCTACCTTGGAGCAGTACTTC.

As to this clonotype: A clone one base away is much larger, so this may be a read error. The chain combines TRBV7-8 with TRBJ1-6; D is unresolved. Looked up from germline, CDR1 is SGHVS and CDR2 is FQNEAQ. The CDR3 length is 15 residues. For the CDR3, the DNA is TGTGCCAGCAGCCTGGTCCGGGCGGGTAATTCACCCCTCAACTTT. Protein sequence: CASSLVRAGNSPLNF. Drawing the rest from reference TRBV7-8 and TRBJ1-6, the complete variable domain is GAGVSQSPRYKVAKRGQDVALRCDPISGHVSLFWYQQALGQGPEFLTYFQNEAQLDKSGLPSDRFFAERPEGSVSTLKIQRTQQEDSAVYLCASSLVRAGNSPLNFGNGTRLTVT.

This clonotype was seen repeatedly, ten times or more. CDR3 sequence (DNA): TGCAGCGTTCGGGACAGGGTAATGAACACTGAAGCTTTCTTT. Encoded protein: CSVRDRVMNTEAFF. The V gene is TRBV29-1, the J gene TRBJ1-1; 9 bases agree with TRBD1. V gave up 5 bases and J gave up 0 bases; unmatched junction bases: 4. The CDR3 sequence is 14 residues long. The V gene's germline CDR1 is SQVTM and CDR2 ANQGSEA.

With respect to this clonotype: No conserved phenylalanine or tryptophan ends this CDR3, so it is likely a read error. Because the CDR3's place on the DNA is in doubt, the DNA is left out and the CDR3 is given as listed by TCRdb. This sequence joins TRBV29-1 and TRBJ1-2; the table's D call TRBD1 went unverified against the DNA. Including both end residues, the CDR3 is 9 amino acids long. Per germline, CDR1 SQVTM and CDR2 ANQGSEA. CDR3 protein: CSVGDARTY.

This clonotype was found many times. The genes are TRBV24-1 and TRBJ2-2; the D gene could be TRBD1 or TRBD2 (5 bases each). With 4 bases removed from V and 6 bases from J, the gap between germline ends came to 8 bases. The CDR3 totals 13 residues. CDR1 and CDR2 from the germline V gene are KGHDR and SFDVKD. As DNA, the CDR3 is TGTGCCACCAGTGACCCGGGACCCGGGGAGCTGTTTTTT. Protein sequence: CATSDPGPGELFF.

The rearrangement uses TRBV7-6 and TRBJ2-7; possibly TRBD2 for D (6 bases). The ends were cut back, 5 bases at V and 4 bases at J, with 18 bases in the middle. The germline CDR1 and CDR2 sequences are SGHVS and FNYEAQ. This CDR3 has 15 amino acids. CDR3 coding DNA: TGTGCCAGCAGCCCGCACTTCGGAGGGAGTTACGAGCAGTACTTC. Residues: CASSPHFGGSYEQYF.

This clonotype was seen only a few times. The chain combines TRBV2 with TRBJ1-4, with D possibly TRBD1 on 5 matching bases. Trimming removed 5 bases at V and 3 bases at J, with 10 bases between. Germline CDR1 reads SNHLY; CDR2 reads FYNNEI. The CDR3 covers 14 residues. For the CDR3, the DNA is TGTGCCAGCAGTTATGGGACGGCTAATGAAAAACTGTTTTTT. Protein product: CASSYGTANEKLFF.

Comments on this clonotype: Sequence at one end of the junction differs from germline and may be a read error. The chain is built from TRBV2 and TRBJ1-5; D remains ambiguous. CDR1 is SNHLY and CDR2 is FYNNEI in the germline V gene. There are 16 residues in the CDR3. The chain's CDR3 is CASSEATRVYNRPQHF. Here the CDR3 DNA reads TGTGCCAGCAGTGAAGCTACAAGGGTATACAATCGGCCCCAGCATTTT.

The V and J genes are TRBV5-1 and TRBJ2-5; TRBD1 aligns across 10 bases. Unmatched junction bases numbered 10, after V lost 4 bases and J lost 4 bases. Germline V gene data show CDR1 as SGHRS and CDR2 as YFSETQ. This CDR3 is 16 amino acids long. The CDR3 nucleotides read TGCGCCAGCAGCCCCTCCGGGACAGGGGTTGTAGAGACCCAGTACTTC. Translation: CASSPSGTGVVETQYF.

With regard to this clonotype: The junction departs from the called germline gene at one end, perhaps through a read error. The chain carries TRBV7-7 and TRBJ2-5; either TRBD1 or TRBD2 may fit D (5 bases each). The CDR3 spans 15 residues. Germline V CDR1 and CDR2: SSHAT, FNYEAQ (reference sequence). The CDR3 region has the DNA TGTGCTAGCAGCGAGGGGCTGGGGCCTTATGGGACCCAGTACTTC. This sequence encodes CASSEGLGPYGTQYF.

The chain links TRBV24-1 to TRBJ1-1, with D perhaps TRBD1 (6 bases). From germline, CDR1 is KGHDR and CDR2 SFDVKD. V lost 5 bases and J lost 10, with 16 bases in between. The CDR3 extends over 13 amino acids. The CDR3 DNA is TGTGCCACCAGTGCTGCTTATGGGGGCCGAGCTTTCTTT. Its protein is CATSAAYGGRAFF.

As to this clonotype: The junction and the germline gene differ at one end; a read error may be behind it. The gene calls are TRBV7-4 and TRBJ2-7; 8 bases align to TRBD2. The CDR3 loop spans 15 amino acids. Germline CDR1 reads SGHVT; CDR2 reads SQSDAQ. The CDR3 sequence: CASSFRAGDKDEQYF. The DNA for the CDR3 is TGCGCCAGCAGTTTCAGAGCGGGAGATAAGGACGAGCAGTACTTC.

This clonotype was recorded a few times. V and J are TRBV9 and TRBJ1-2; 7 nucleotides match TRBD1. CDR1 SGDLS and CDR2 YYNGEE come from the germline V gene. J lost 0 bases, V lost 3 bases, and 11 bases had no gene match. This CDR3 has 17 amino acids. This CDR3 reads CASSGYGTAKTNYGYTF. CDR3 nucleotide sequence: TGTGCCAGCAGCGGATATGGGACAGCCAAGACTAACTATGGCTACACCTTC.

CDR3 in amino acids: CSVGAGGQTQYF. The DNA of the CDR3 is TGCAGCGTTGGAGCGGGAGGCCAAACCCAGTACTTC. This rearrangement joins TRBV29-1 to TRBJ2-5; TRBD2 matches at 9 bases. CDR1 is SQVTM, CDR2 ANQGSEA, per germline. The J segment lost 8 bases and the V segment lost 4 bases, leaving 5 bases of the junction unmatched. The CDR3 sequence is 12 residues long. The variable domain in full, completed from reference TRBV29-1 and TRBJ2-5, reads SAVISQKPSRDICQRGTSLTIQCQVDSQVTMMFWYRQQPGQSLTLIATANQGSEATYESGFVIDKFPISRPNLTFSTLTVSNMSPEDSSIYLCSVGAGGQTQYFGPGTRLLVL.

This clonotype was seen a single time. The rearrangement uses TRBV7-9 and TRBJ2-1; no clear D gene. Germline CDR1 SEHNR, CDR2 FQNEAQ (reference sequence). The CDR3 covers 13 residues. The germline V and J ends were trimmed by 0 bases and 9 bases, with 9 bases remaining between them. CDR3 nucleotide sequence: TGTGCCAGCAGCTTAGCTGGGTCTAGTGAGCAGTTCTTC. Encoded protein: CASSLAGSSEQFF.

The sample holds many counts of this clonotype. This chain joins TRBV7-9 and TRBJ2-7; TRBD2 matches at 7 bases. The CDR3 has 14 amino acids. CDR1 is SEHNR, CDR2 FQNEAQ, per germline (reference sequence). Germline trimming cut 4 bases from V and 1 base from J; bases unmatched to any gene: 4. CDR3 sequence: CASSYQRESYEQYF. Here the CDR3 DNA reads TGTGCCAGCAGCTACCAGCGGGAATCCTACGAGCAGTACTTC.

This clonotype was detected a few times. V gene TRBV7-9 combines with J gene TRBJ2-2; D possibly corresponds to TRBD1 (5 bases). Germline-derived CDR1 and CDR2 are SEHNR and FQNEAQ (reference sequence). The CDR3 has 17 amino acids. With 5 bases removed from V and 0 bases from J, the gap between germline ends came to 16 bases. CDR3 sequence reads: CASSPRTTFTNTGELFF. The CDR3 nucleotides read TGTGCCAGCAGCCCCCGGACAACCTTCACGAACACCGGGGAGCTGTTTTTT.

The chain uses TRBV5-1 and TRBJ1-5, with 11 bases matching TRBD1. The V segment lost 4 bases and the J segment 3 bases; nucleotides outside the gene matches: 6. The CDR3 is 16 residues long. The germline CDR1 and CDR2 sequences are SGHRS and YFSETQ. CDR3 nucleotides: TGCGCCAGCAGCATCGGGACAGGGGGACCCAATCAGCCCCAGCATTTT. Translating gives CASSIGTGGPNQPQHF. The variable domain in full, with the rest retrieved from reference TRBV5-1 and TRBJ1-5, is KAGVTQTPRYLIKTRGQQVTLSCSPISGHRSVSWYQQTPGQGLQFLFEYFSETQRNKGNFPGRFSGRQFSNSRSEMNVSTLELGDSALYLCASSIGTGGPNQPQHFGDGTRLSIL.

This clonotype was seen a few times. J is TRBJ2-3 and V is TRBV7-2; TRBD2 aligns across 13 bases. V dropped 2 bases and J dropped 2; count of bases not matched to a gene: 13. The germline V gene has CDR1 SGHTA and CDR2 FQGNSA. This CDR3 spans 20 amino acids. The CDR3 sequence is CASSLPLGTSGRVVTDTQYF. Written as DNA, the CDR3 is TGTGCCAGCAGCTTACCCTTGGGTACTAGCGGGAGGGTGGTCACAGATACGCAGTATTTT.

This clonotype was observed a handful of times. The CDR3 coding sequence is TGTGCCAGCAGAGGACTAAAGGGTGCACGGAGCTACACCTTC. Translated: CASRGLKGARSYTF. The V call is TRBV5-4, the J call TRBJ1-2; no reliable D call. The CDR3 is made up of 14 amino acids. The V end was cut by 5 bases, the J end by 9 bases, with 20 bases between. Germline V gene sequence: CDR1 SGHNT, CDR2 YYREEE (reference sequence).